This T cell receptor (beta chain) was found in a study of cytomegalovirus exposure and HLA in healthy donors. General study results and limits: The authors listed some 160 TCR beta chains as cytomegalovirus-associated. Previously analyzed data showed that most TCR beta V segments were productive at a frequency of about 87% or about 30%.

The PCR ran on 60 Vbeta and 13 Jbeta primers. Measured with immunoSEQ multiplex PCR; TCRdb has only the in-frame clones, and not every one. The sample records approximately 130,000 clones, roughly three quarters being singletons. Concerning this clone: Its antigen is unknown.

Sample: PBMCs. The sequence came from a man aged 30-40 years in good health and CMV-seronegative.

In nucleotides, the CDR3 is TGTGCCAGCAGCTTAGTGGGGGGGGCAGTCTACGAGCAGTACTTC. Encoded protein: CASSLVGGAVYEQYF. The V call is TRBV7-9, the J call TRBJ2-7, with D possibly matching TRBD2 (7 bases). CDR3 length: 15 amino acids. Trimming removed 1 base at V and 3 bases at J, with 13 bases between. The V gene's germline CDR1 is SEHNR and CDR2 FQNEAQ (reference sequence).